This TCR beta chain derives from a study of T cell responses to AZD1222 COVID-19 vaccine (dated by TCRdb to the early 2020s). About the investigation overall: Because spike-specific TCR depth and breadth did not differ between the two schedules, AZD1222 recipients who got a second dose at roughly 4 weeks were pooled with those who got a second dose at roughly 12 weeks. A total of 230 to 250 trial participants underwent TCR sequencing, of whom 200 to 220 had received two doses of AZD1222 and some 26 had received two doses of the MenACWY control vaccine. Trial participants were enrolled by age into 18-55, 56-69 and 70-plus year subgroups, with roughly 150, 30 and 60 TCR-sequenced participants respectively. Broader findings and caveats from the paper: Epitopes outside the regions mutated in the B.1.351 and B.1.1.7 variants were reportedly recognized by nearly half of the unique spike-specific TCRs. In the small 56-69-year group, the increase in depth fell short of significance, most likely because of low power. Participants were mostly white British, with more females than males. The authors suggested clonal diversity may have been underestimated. CD4 TCRs associated with the vaccine covered the entire spike protein, and the dominant responses were in regions 160-218 and 743-854. Only six AZD1222 recipients were SARS-CoV-2 seropositive at baseline, limiting conclusions about previously exposed vaccinees. A significant rise in spike-specific TCR breadth and depth was observed after two AZD1222 doses relative to day 0 and relative to MenACWY recipients. Because no day 14 peak-response samples were available, repertoires were characterized only after the peak T cell response.

The CDR3 regions of human TCRbeta chains were subjected to immunosequencing. The paper's processing steps were these. Repertoire TCRs were checked for matches against a reference library of SARS-CoV-2-specific TCRs that had been generated using the MIRA antigen-specificity platform. Breadth was defined as the fraction of unique TCRs that were SARS-CoV-2-associated. Depth was defined as the fraction of total T cells that were SARS-CoV-2-associated. Using the MIRA data, each spike-specific TCR was assigned both to the spike region to which the TCR was reactive and to a CD4 or CD8 class. Log10-transformed breadth and depth values were compared by one-way ANOVA with Sidak's multiple comparisons tests. TCRdb carries this immuneACCESS record with in-frame sequences only. Its versions omit some clonotypes, under half of them owing to an unresolved V gene in the studies checked, with the rest unexplained. The V and J calls and clone size come from that table; D and trimming were worked out from the DNA. The sample has roughly 53,000 clones on record, 65% to 85% of them singletons. The ten largest clones take up 20% to 30% of the sample.

Note on this clone: Its antigen remains unidentified. No base quality information exists; no much larger clone differs at one position.

CDR1 and CDR2 (MNHEY, SVGEGT) derive from the germline V gene. Its CDR3 holds 16 amino acids, cysteine through phenylalanine. The kept DNA is CDR3 alone, 48 bases in frame from the first base. V drops 5 bases and J drops 3 bases, leaving 17 bases in between. Read against the paper, the sample's time point label means: baseline before first vaccination. Samples from vaccinated people were obtained from the UK trials COV001 and COV002, which included a single-blind randomized controlled phase 2/3 trial of AZD1222 (ChAdOx1 nCoV-19) in healthy adults. Trial participant PBMC samples were collected at day 0 and day 28 after the second dose for TCRbeta chain sequencing.

The rearranged chain carries TRBV6-2 or TRBV6-3 and TRBJ1-5; the D gene is perhaps TRBD1, on 5 matching bases. The sample in question was peripheral blood, obtained on day 0 of AZD1222 vaccination. This clonotype was sampled from an adult in good health. The nucleotide sequence is given as TGTGCCAGCAGTCTTAGGACCCGGGGGGTCAATCAGCCCCAGCATTTT. This codes for CASSLRTRGVNQPQHF.